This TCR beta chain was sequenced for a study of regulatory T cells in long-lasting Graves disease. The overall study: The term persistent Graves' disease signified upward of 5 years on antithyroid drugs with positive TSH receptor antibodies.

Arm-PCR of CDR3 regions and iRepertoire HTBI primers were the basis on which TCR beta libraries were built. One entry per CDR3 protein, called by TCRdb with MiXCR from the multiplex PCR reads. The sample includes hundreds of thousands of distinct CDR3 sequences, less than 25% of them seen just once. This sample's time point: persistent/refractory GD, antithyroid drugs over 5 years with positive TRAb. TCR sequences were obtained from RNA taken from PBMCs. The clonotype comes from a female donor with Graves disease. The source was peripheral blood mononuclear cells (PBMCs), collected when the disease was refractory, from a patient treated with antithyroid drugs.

The CDR3 region is CSARTGVAYEQYF. The CDR3 nucleotides are TGCAGTGCTCGCACAGGGGTGGCCTACGAGCAGTACTTC. The V call is TRBV20-1, the J call TRBJ2-7; 7 bases agree with TRBD1. The CDR3 is 13 residues long. After removal of 5 bases from V and 2 bases from J, the junction contained 6 bases not matched to a gene. Germline loops: CDR1 DFQATT, CDR2 SNEGSKA (reference sequence).